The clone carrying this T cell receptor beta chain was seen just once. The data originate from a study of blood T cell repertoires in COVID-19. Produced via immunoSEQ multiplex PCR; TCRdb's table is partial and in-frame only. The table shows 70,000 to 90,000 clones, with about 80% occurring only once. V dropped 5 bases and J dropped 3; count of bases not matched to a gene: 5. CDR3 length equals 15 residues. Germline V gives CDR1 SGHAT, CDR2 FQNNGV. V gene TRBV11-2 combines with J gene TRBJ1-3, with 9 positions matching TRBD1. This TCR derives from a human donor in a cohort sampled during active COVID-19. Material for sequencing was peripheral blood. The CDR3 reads CASSITGGDGNTIYF. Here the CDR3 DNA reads TGTGCCAGCAGCATCACAGGGGGCGATGGAAACACCATATATTTT. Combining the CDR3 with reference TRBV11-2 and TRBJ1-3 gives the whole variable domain EAGVAQSPRYKIIEKRQSVAFWCNPISGHATLYWYQQILGQGPKLLIQFQNNGVVDDSQLPKDRFSAERLKGVDSTLKIQPAKLEDSAVYLCASSITGGDGNTIYFGEGSWLTVV.